This T cell receptor (beta chain) was sequenced during a study of blood T cell repertoires in COVID-19 (dated by TCRdb to the early 2020s). About the investigation overall: The collaborator samples originated in the United States, Italy and Spain and spanned the acute and convalescent phases of COVID-19. The material from the prospective study consisted of cDNA or gDNA derived from T cells, B-cell-depleted T cells, or PBMCs. The samples were drawn from the first 160 participants of the ongoing ImmuneRACE study and from 1,254 subjects provided by 6 global collaborators. The repertoires were released in a freely available public database meant as a resource for research on the immune response to SARS-CoV-2. Sample metadata almost always included a de-identified subject ID, COVID-19 status, age in years and sex. The dataset comprised deeply sampled blood TCRbeta repertoires from subjects exposed to, actively infected with, or recovered from COVID-19. HLA class I and class II types, where available, came from metadata supplied by the sample provider rather than from assay-based typing.

The immunoSEQ Assay, a bias-controlled multiplex PCR, was used to amplify TCRbeta CDR3 regions from genomic DNA. On the study's bioinformatics: Within the assay, amplification of reference gene primers was used to estimate how many nucleated cells each sample contained. Sequence reads were collapsed and filtered to measure the absolute abundance of every unique TCRbeta CDR3 rearrangement. For each sample, productive Simpson clonality was calculated as the square root of Simpson's diversity index over productive rearrangements. TCRdb retrieved this table from immuneACCESS and kept in-frame rearrangements only. Not all clones are present; in checked studies, unresolved V genes account for under half, and no reason is known for the remainder. V and J calls and clone size are as listed in that table; D and trimming were resolved from the DNA. The sample table lists more than 80,000 clones, 86% of them with a count of one. Over 1.5% of the sample comes from the top ten.

Counted from cysteine to phenylalanine, this CDR3 has 15 amino acids. Only the CDR3 region is kept as DNA, spanning 45 bases read in frame from base 1. V is cut back by 4 bases and J by 6 bases, with 11 bases in the junction unmatched. Reading the germline V gene (reference sequence) gives CDR1 MNHEY and CDR2 SMNVEV. Each collaborating institution followed its own protocols to collect whole blood in K2EDTA tubes. For TCRbeta analysis, collaborator samples were shipped as frozen whole blood, as isolated PBMCs, or as DNA extracted from either sample type. This clone was detected only a few times. Its antigen is still unknown. No base quality information exists; no much larger clone differs at one position. The research as a whole found: Clinical and demographic metadata were provided uncurated, with the amount varying by source and participant.

The chain is made from TRBV27 and TRBJ2-7; TRBD1 matches 8 bases in the middle. Sequenced material: peripheral blood. This receptor was obtained from a man of 80 years or more with acute or convalescent COVID-19. The DNA sequence is given as TGTGCCAGCAGTTCCCGTTGGACAGGGTCTAGCGAGCAGTACTTC. It translates to CASSSRWTGSSEQYF.